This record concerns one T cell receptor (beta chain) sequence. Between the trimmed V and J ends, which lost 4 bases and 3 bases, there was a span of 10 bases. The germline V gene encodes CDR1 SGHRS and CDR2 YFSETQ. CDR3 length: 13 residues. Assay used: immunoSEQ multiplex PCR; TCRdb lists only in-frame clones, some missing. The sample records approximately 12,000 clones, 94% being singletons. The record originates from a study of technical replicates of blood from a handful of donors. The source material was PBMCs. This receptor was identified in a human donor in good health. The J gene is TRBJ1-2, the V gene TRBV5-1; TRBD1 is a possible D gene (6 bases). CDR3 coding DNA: TGCGCCAGCAGCCCCCCAGGGGACTATGGCTACACCTTC. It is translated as CASSPPGDYGYTF.